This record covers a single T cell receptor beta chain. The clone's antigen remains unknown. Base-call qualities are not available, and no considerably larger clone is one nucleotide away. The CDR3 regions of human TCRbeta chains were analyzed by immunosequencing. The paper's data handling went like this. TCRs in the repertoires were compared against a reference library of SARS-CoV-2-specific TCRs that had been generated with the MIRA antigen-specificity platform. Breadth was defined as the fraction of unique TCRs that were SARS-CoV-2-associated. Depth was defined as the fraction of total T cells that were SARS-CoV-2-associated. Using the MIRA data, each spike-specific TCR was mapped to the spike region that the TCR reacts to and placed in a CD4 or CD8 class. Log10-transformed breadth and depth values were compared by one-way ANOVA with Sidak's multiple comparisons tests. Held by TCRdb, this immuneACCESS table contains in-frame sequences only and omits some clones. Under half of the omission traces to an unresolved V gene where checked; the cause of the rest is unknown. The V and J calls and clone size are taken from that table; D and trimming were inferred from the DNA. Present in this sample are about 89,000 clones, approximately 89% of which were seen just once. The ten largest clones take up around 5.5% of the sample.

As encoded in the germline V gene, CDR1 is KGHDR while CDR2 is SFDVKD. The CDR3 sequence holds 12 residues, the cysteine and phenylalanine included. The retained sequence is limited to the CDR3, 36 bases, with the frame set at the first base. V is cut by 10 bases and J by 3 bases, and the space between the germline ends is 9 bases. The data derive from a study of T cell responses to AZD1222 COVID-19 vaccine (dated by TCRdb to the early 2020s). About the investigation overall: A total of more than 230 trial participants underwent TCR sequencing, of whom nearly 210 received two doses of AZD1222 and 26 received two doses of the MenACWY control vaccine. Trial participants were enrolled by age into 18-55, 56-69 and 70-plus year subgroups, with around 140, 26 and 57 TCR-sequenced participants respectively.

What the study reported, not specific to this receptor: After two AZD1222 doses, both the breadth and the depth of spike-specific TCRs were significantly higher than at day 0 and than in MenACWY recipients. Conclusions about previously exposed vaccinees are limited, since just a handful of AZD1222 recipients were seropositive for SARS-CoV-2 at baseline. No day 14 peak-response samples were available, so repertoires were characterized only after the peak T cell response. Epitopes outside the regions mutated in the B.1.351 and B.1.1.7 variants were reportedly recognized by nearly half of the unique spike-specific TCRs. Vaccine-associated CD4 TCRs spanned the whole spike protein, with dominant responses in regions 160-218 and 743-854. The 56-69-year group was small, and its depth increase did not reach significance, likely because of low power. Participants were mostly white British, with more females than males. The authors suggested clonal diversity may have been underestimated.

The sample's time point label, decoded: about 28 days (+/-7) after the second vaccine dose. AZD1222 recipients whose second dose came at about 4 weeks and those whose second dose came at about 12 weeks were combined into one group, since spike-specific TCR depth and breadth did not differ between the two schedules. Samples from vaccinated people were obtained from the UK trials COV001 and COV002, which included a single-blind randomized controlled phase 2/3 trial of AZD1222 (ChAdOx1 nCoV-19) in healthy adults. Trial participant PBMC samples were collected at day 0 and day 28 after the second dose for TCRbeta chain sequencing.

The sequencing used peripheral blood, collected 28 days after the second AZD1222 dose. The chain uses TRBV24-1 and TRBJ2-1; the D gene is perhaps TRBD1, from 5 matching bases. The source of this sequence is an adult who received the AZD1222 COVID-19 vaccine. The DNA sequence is TGTGCCACTAGAGACAGCTACAATGAGCAGTTCTTC. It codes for CATRDSYNEQFF.